This TCR beta chain was captured in a study of T cell responses to AZD1222 COVID-19 vaccine. Study-wide findings and caveats: An increase in Spike-specific TCR breadth and depth was observed after two AZD1222 doses.

This clone has more than one count but fewer than ten. The antigen remains undetermined. The method was immunoSEQ multiplex PCR; TCRdb's version includes in-frame clones alone and lacks a portion of them. Of about 50,000 clones in the sample, around nine tenths were seen once. V dropped 3 bases and J dropped 7; count of bases not matched to a gene: 8. The germline V gene encodes CDR1 LGHDT and CDR2 YNNKEL (reference sequence). The CDR3 is 15 residues long. The specimen was peripheral blood, collected on day 0 of AZD1222 vaccination. This chain links TRBV3-1 (or the pseudogene TRBV3-2) with TRBJ1-5; 8 nucleotides agree with TRBD1. This TCR derives from an adult in good health. The CDR3 coding sequence is TGTGCCAGCAGCCAGACCAGGGGGCGCGGGCAGCCCCAGCATTTT. Its protein is CASSQTRGRGQPQHF.